These 3 T cell receptor beta chains originate from one sample sequenced in a study of cytomegalovirus exposure and HLA in healthy donors. Use of 60 Vbeta and 13 Jbeta primers characterized the PCR. The repertoire was sequenced with immunoSEQ multiplex PCR; TCRdb's copy has only in-frame clones and lacks some. Among more than 110,000 clones listed, around 85% were seen once. The material sequenced was PBMCs. The receptors come from a female donor in good health and CMV-seronegative.

V gene TRBV19 combines with J gene TRBJ1-1; possible D gene TRBD1, 6 bases. Germline V gives CDR1 LNHDA, CDR2 SQIVND (reference sequence). V was trimmed by 7 bases and J by 1 base, leaving 13 bases between them. The CDR3 covers 14 residues. The CDR3 spells CASTWGTPNTEAFF. CDR3 coding DNA: TGTGCCAGTACATGGGGGACACCGAACACTGAAGCTTTCTTT.

V usage is TRBV28 and J usage is TRBJ1-1; D gene ambiguous. V shed 2 bases and J shed 7 bases, with 8 bases lying between them. The CDR3 covers 12 residues. Germline V CDR1 and CDR2: MDHEN, SYDVKM. The CDR3 here is CASSLIQNEAFF. DNA for the CDR3: TGTGCCAGCAGTTTAATACAGAATGAAGCTTTCTTT. Variable domain in full (rest from reference TRBV28 and TRBJ1-1): DVKVTQSSRYLVKRTGEKVFLECVQDMDHENMFWYRQDPGLGLRLIYFSYDVKMKEKGDIPEGYSVSREKKERFSLILESASTNQTSMYLCASSLIQNEAFFGQGTRLTVV.

The chain employs TRBV19 and TRBJ1-5, with D unresolved. The V end lost 3 bases, the J end lost 2 bases, and 17 bases lay between the germline ends. Germline-derived CDR1 and CDR2 are LNHDA and SQIVND (reference sequence). The CDR3 extends over 17 amino acids. CDR3 sequence (DNA): TGTGCCAGTAGTATGAAGTTGGCGGAGGTACGCAATCAGCCCCAGCATTTT. Its protein is CASSMKLAEVRNQPQHF.